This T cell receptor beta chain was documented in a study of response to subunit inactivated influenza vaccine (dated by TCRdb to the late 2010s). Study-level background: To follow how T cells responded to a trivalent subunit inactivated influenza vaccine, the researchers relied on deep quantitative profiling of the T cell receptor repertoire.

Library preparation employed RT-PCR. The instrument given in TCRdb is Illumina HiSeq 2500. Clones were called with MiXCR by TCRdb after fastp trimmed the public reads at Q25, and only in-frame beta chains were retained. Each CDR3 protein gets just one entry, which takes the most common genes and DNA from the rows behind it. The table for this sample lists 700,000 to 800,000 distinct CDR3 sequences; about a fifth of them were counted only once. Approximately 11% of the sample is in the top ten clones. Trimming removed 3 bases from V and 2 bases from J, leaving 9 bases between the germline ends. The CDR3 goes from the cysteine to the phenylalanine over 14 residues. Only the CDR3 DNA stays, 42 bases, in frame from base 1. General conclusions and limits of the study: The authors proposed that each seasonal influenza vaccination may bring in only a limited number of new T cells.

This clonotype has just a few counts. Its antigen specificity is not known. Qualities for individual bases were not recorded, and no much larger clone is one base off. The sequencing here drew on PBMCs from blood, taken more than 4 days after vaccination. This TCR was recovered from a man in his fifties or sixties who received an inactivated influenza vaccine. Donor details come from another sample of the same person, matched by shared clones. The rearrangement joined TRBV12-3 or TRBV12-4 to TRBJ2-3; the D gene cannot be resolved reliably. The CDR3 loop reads CASSFRGTTDTQYF. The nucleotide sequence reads TGTGCCAGCAGTTTCAGAGGTACCACAGATACGCAGTATTTT.